One T cell receptor (beta chain) is described in this entry. Between the trimmed V and J ends, which lost 6 bases and 9 bases, there was a span of 15 bases. This CDR3 region has 14 residues. From germline, CDR1 is MNHEY and CDR2 SMNVEV (reference sequence). The record originates from a study of blood T cell repertoires in COVID-19. Background on the study: PBMCs, B-cell-depleted T cells, or T cells were the source of the cDNA or gDNA that made up the material.

Measured with immunoSEQ multiplex PCR; TCRdb has only the in-frame clones, and not every one. The sample records hundreds of thousands of clones, approximately 85% being singletons. What the recovered Cohort 3 donors had was two negative PCRs, clearance, or symptom resolution. Sequencing was carried out using PBMCs or T cells enriched from blood (not recorded which). The TCR was taken from a man aged 30 to 39 who had recovered from COVID-19. This rearrangement joins TRBV27 to TRBJ1-6; D is unresolved. Written as DNA, the CDR3 is TGTGCCAGCAGACCTCCCTGGAGCGGTTCACCCCTCCACTTT. Amino acid sequence: CASRPPWSGSPLHF.